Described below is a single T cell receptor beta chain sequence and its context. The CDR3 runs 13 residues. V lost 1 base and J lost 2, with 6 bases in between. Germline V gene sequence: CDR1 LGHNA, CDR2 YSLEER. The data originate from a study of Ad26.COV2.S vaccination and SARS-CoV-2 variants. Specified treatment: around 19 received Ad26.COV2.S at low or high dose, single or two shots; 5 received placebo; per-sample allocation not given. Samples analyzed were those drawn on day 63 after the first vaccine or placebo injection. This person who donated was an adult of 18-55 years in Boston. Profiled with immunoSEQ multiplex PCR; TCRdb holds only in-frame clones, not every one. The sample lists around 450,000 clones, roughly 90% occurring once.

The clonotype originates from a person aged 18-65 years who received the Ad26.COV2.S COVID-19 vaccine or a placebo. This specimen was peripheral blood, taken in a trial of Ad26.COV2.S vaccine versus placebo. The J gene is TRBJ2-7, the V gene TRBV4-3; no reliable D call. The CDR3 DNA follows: TGCGCCAGCAGCCAAGCTGTTGCCTACGAGCAGTACTTC. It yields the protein CASSQAVAYEQYF.